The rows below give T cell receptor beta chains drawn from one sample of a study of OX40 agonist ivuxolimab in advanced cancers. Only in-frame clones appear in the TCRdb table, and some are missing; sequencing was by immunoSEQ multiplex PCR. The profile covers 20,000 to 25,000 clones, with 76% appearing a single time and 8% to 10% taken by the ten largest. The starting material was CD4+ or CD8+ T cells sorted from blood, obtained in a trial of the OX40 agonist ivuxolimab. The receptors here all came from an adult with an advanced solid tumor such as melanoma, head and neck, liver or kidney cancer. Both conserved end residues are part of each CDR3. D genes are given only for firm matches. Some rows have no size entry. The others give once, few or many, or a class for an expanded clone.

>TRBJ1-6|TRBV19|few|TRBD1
TGTGCCAGTAGTAAGACAGGGGCCCCCAATTCACCCCTCCACTTT
CASSKTGAPNSPLHF
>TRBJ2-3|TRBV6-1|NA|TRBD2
TGTGCCAGCAGTGAAGGCGCACGGGGGGGCGGAGATACGCAGTATTTT
CASSEGARGGGDTQYF
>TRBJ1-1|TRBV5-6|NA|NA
TGTGCCAGCAGCCCGGACCGCCGGGCTGAAGCTTTCTTT
CASSPDRRAEAFF
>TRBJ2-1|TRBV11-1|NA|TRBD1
TGTGCCAGCAGCACGACCGGGACAGTGTCCTACAATGAGCAGTTCTTC
CASSTTGTVSYNEQFF
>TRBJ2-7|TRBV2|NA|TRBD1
TGTGCCAGCTCTGGACAGGGAATGGGCGAGCAGTACTTC
CASSGQGMGEQYF
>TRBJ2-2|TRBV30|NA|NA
TGTGCCTGGAGTGGACAGACCGGGGAGCTGTTTTTT
CAWSGQTGELFF
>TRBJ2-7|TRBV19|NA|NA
TGTGCCAGTAGTATAGAGAGAACAGGCCAGCAGTACTTC
CASSIERTGQQYF
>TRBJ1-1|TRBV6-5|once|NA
TGTGCCAGCAGTTACTTTAAGAACACTGAAGCTTTCTTT
CASSYFKNTEAFF
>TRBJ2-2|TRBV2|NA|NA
TGTGCCAGCAGAAAACAGCAGAACACCGGGGAGCTGTTTTTT
CASRKQQNTGELFF
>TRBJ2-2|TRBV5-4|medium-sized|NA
TGTGCCAGCAGCTTGGAAATCAGAACTTTGAGGAGCGGGGAGCTGTTTTTT
CASSLEIRTLRSGELFF
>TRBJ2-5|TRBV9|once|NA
TGTGCCAGCAGCGTAGAACTGAAACAGTCCCAGTACTTC
CASSVELKQSQYF
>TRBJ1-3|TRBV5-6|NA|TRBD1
TGTGCCAGCAGCGCGGACAGGGGCGGAAACACCATATATTTT
CASSADRGGNTIYF
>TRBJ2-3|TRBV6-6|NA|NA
TGTGCCAGCGTACAATCAGGGAGCACAGATACGCAGTATTTT
CASVQSGSTDTQYF
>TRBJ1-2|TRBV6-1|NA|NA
TGTGCCAGCAGTGATTTGGCAGGAAGTAACGCCTATGGCTACACCTTC
CASSDLAGSNAYGYTF
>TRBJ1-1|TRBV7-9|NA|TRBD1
TGTGCCAGCAGCCGAGGGGGCGTTAACACTGAAGCTTTCTTT
CASSRGGVNTEAFF
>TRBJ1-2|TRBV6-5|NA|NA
TGTGCCAGCAGTTACTCATCTGGGAAAACCTATGGCTACACCTTC
CASSYSSGKTYGYTF
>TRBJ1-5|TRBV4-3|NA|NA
TGCGCCAGCAGCCTACATCGCAATCAGCCCCAGCATTTT
CASSLHRNQPQHF
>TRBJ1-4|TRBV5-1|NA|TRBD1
TGCGCCAGCAGCCATGGGACAGGGGGAGGGGAAAAACTGTTTTTT
CASSHGTGGGEKLFF
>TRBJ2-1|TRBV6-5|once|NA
TGTGCCAGCAGCCCTTATCTCTACAATGAGCAGTTCTTC
CASSPYLYNEQFF
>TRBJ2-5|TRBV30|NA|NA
TGTGCCTGGAGTGGTACAGGGCCAGAGACCCAGTACTTC
CAWSGTGPETQYF
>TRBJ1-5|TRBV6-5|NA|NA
TGTGCCAGCAGGGGAGCGTGGGCGGGTCAGCCCCAGCATTTT
CASRGAWAGQPQHF
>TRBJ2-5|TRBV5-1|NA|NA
TGCGCCAGCAGCTTGGTGAGGGAACAGCGGGAGACCCAGTACTTC
CASSLVREQRETQYF
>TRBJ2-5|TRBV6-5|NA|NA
TGTGCCAGCAGTTACCCCGACCACTGGCAAGAGACCCAGTACTTC
CASSYPDHWQETQYF
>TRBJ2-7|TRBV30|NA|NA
TGTGCCTGGAGTCCCTCCGGGACCACGGTATCCTACGAGCAGTACTTC
CAWSPSGTTVSYEQYF
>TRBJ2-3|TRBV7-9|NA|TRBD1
TGTGCCAGCAGCTTAGTGACAGGGTGGAAAGATACGCAGTATTTT
CASSLVTGWKDTQYF
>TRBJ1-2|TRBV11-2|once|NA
TGTGCCAGCAGCAAGCAGGCAGGGTTGTTTTATGGCTACACCTTC
CASSKQAGLFYGYTF
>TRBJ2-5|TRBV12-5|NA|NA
TGTGCTAGTGGTCCGAGCCGGGGAGTAGAGACCCAGTACTTC
CASGPSRGVETQYF
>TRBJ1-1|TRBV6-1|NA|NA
TGTGCCAGCATCCAGGACAACCTCTCCCTTGAAGCTTTCTTT
CASIQDNLSLEAFF
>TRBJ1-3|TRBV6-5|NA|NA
TGTGCCGCTCGGCCCTCCTCTGGAAACACCATATATTTT
CAARPSSGNTIYF
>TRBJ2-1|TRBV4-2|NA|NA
TGTGCCAGCAGCCAAGATAGGGACAACTACAATGAGCAGTTCTTC
CASSQDRDNYNEQFF
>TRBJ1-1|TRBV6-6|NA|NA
TGTGCCAGCAGCCGATGGACTGAAGCTTTCTTT
CASSRWTEAFF
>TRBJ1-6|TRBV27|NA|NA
TGTGCCAGCAGTTTATCGTCTGGGGGGCTTAAGCTTGGGAATTCACCCCTCCACTTT
CASSLSSGGLKLGNSPLHF
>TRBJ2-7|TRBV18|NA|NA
TGTGCCAGCTCACCAGATCAGGCCTACGAGCAGTACTTC
CASSPDQAYEQYF
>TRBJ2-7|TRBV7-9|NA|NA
TGTGCCAGCAGCACGGCAGGTATCTCCTACGAGCAGTACTTC
CASSTAGISYEQYF
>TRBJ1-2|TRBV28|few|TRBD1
TGTGCCAGCAGTCACCCAGGGGGCGGAAACTATGGCTACACCTTC
CASSHPGGGNYGYTF
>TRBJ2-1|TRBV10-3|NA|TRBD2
TGTGCCATCAGTGAGTCGCTAGCGGGGGGGCTTGCTGAGCAGTTCTTC
CAISESLAGGLAEQFF
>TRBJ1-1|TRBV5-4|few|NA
TGTGCCAGCAGCTTGGTCGGTGTTATGAACACTGAAGCTTTCTTT
CASSLVGVMNTEAFF
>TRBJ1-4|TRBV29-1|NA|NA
TGCAGCGTTGGTCGACCGGGGCGTAATGAAAAACTGTTTTTT
CSVGRPGRNEKLFF
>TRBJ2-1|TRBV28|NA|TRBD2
TGTGCCAGCAGTTCTCCCCACGCCGGGGGGTACAATGAGCAGTTCTTC
CASSSPHAGGYNEQFF
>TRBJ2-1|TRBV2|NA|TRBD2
TGTGCCAGCAGTGAGTGGGGGGGTAGCTCCTACAATGAGCAGTTCTTC
CASSEWGGSSYNEQFF
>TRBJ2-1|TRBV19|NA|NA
TGTGCCAGTAGTATAAGTACAGACCGTGGGCAGTTCTTC
CASSISTDRGQFF
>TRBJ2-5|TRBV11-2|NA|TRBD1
TGTGCCAGCAGCTTCGAGGGGGCGAGGAAGACCCAGTACTTC
CASSFEGARKTQYF
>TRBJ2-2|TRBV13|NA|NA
TGTGCCAGCAGCGTCGGACAGTTGAACACCGGGGAGCTGTTTTTT
CASSVGQLNTGELFF
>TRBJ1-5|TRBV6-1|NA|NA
TGTGCCAGCAGTGAAGTCACAGGGCAGCCCCAGCATTTT
CASSEVTGQPQHF
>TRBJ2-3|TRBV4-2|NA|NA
TGTGCCAGCAGCCAGGAGGGTCTAGCATTAAGGCCGACAGATACGCAGTATTTT
CASSQEGLALRPTDTQYF
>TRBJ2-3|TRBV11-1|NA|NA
TGTGCCAGCAGCTACGAAAGCACAGATACGCAGTATTTT
CASSYESTDTQYF
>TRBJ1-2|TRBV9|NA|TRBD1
TGTGCCAGCAGGGGACCCTCCGGGACAGGTATCTATGGCTACACCTTC
CASRGPSGTGIYGYTF
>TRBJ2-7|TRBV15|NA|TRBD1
TGTGCCACCAGCAGAACGAGGACAGGTTACGAGCAGTACTTC
CATSRTRTGYEQYF
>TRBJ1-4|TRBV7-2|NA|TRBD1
TGTGCCAGCAGCTTAAAACAGGGGGGTCATGAAAAACTGTTTTTT
CASSLKQGGHEKLFF
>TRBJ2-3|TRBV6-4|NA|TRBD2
TGTGCCAGCAGGACTAGCGGGGGCACAGATACGCAGTATTTT
CASRTSGGTDTQYF
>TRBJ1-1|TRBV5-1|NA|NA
TGCGCCAGCAGCTTTGGGGGGGCGAATGAAGCTTTCTTT
CASSFGGANEAFF
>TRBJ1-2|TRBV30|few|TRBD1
TGTGCCTGGAGCCCAGGGGGTGGCTACACCTTC
CAWSPGGGYTF
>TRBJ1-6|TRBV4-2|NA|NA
TGTGCCAGCAGCCAAGATCAGGGGTCGGTGAATTCACCCCTCCACTTT
CASSQDQGSVNSPLHF